The source of this T cell receptor beta chain is a study of blood T cells in healthy people across ages. Overall study context: For every two T cells, template switching captured about one barcoded beta molecule.

Germline CDR1 and CDR2: SGHDN and FVKESK. The CDR3 length is 13 residues. Sample-barcoded 5' priming and a J-beta primer mix drove a second PCR of about 7 to 11 cycles. Each CDR3 protein is one row after TCRdb ran MiXCR on the 5' RACE reads. The table records 870,000 or so distinct CDR3 sequences, 29% of them present only once. Concerning this clonotype itself: This may stem from a read error, because a much larger clone lies one nucleotide away.

The rearrangement joins TRBV14 to TRBJ2-5; D may correspond to TRBD1 or TRBD2 (5 bases each). The DNA end is more similar to TRBJ2-1, so the J call may be wrong. This receptor was identified in a woman aged 80 or older in good health. The specimen sequenced was blood. The CDR3, as DNA: TGTGCCAGCAGCCAAGAAAGGGAAGGGACCCAGTTCTTC. Translated, it gives CASSQEREGTQFF.